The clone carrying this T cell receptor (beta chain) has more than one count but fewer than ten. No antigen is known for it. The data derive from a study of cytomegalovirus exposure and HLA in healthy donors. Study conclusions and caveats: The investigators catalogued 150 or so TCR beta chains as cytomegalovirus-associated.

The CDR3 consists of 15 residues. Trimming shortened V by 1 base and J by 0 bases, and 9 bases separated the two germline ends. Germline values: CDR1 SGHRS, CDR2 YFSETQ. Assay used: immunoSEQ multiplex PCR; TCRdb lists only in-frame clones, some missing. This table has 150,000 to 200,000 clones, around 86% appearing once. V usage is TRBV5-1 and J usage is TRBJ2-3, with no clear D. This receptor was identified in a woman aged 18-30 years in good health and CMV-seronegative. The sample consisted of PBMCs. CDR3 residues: CASSLSSRSTDTQYF. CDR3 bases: TGCGCCAGCAGCTTGTCGTCTAGAAGCACAGATACGCAGTATTTT.